This T cell receptor beta chain emerged from a study of T cell changes during pregnancy in multiple sclerosis. Sequencing was performed with immunoSEQ multiplex PCR; in TCRdb, only in-frame clones are kept and a portion is missing. The repertoire holds about 84,000 clones, with about 95% as singletons. This CDR3 comprises 15 residues. The germline gives CDR1 MRHNA, CDR2 SNTAGT. Trimming cost V 3 bases and J 5 bases, with 14 bases left between them. The receptor comes from a female donor with multiple sclerosis, enrolled in a pregnancy study. Sequencing was performed on peripheral blood, taken in the third trimester of pregnancy. The J gene is TRBJ2-1, the V gene TRBV6-4; D is possibly TRBD1 (5 bases). CDR3 bases: TGTGCCAGCAGTGAAGGTGGGGCAGGAGACAATGAGCAGTTCTTC. This translates into CASSEGGAGDNEQFF.